This T cell receptor beta chain derives from a study of cytomegalovirus exposure and HLA in healthy donors. Across the whole study: Among the approximately 420 donors who were genotyped, approximately 83% fell in the genetic ancestry cluster that is associated with self-reported Caucasian donors. Whole-study findings and limits: Per a prior analysis, the majority of TCR beta V segments were productive roughly 87% or roughly 30% of the time. The authors later found TCR association rates varying by HLA locus, with DRB1 most and HLA-C fewest.

In the PCR, 60 Vbeta and 13 Jbeta primers were used. Here immunoSEQ multiplex PCR was the method, and the copy in TCRdb shows in-frame clones only, minus some. The repertoire consists of approximately 120,000 clones, with under 85% occurring once and the leading ten covering around 8%. A word on this clone: What it binds is unknown.

The origin of this receptor is a man in his forties in good health and CMV-seronegative. The sequenced sample was PBMCs.

CDR3 nucleotide sequence: TGTGCCAGCAGCACGGGGAACACTGAAGCTTTCTTT. Encoded protein: CASSTGNTEAFF. This chain joins TRBV7-9 and TRBJ1-1; D gene uncertain. The V and J ends lost 5 bases and 1 base respectively, with 5 bases between them. The CDR3 is 12 residues long. CDR1 is SEHNR, CDR2 FQNEAQ, per germline (reference sequence).